The text below deals with one T cell receptor beta chain. The PCR contained 60 Vbeta and 13 Jbeta primers. Libraries were prepared by immunoSEQ multiplex PCR; TCRdb keeps only in-frame clonotypes and omits some of them. The sample records 150,000 or so clones, around 81% being singletons. The data originate from a study of cytomegalovirus exposure and HLA in healthy donors. V lost 4 bases to trimming and J lost 2 bases; unmatched junction nucleotides: 5. This CDR3 contains 15 residues. Germline lookup yields CDR1 SGHDT and CDR2 YYEEEE. The chain carries TRBV5-6 and TRBJ1-2, with 10 bases fitting TRBD1. This clonotype originated in a man aged 45 to 65 in good health and CMV-seronegative. Specimen: PBMCs. The CDR3 reads CASSPRTGGNYGYTF. CDR3 DNA: TGTGCCAGCAGCCCCCGGACAGGGGGGAACTATGGCTACACCTTC.